A single sample is the source of the 32 T cell receptor beta chains below, sequenced in a study of CD8 T cells in Susac syndrome. Reverse transcription of about 0.5 to 1 ug RNA used random hexamers. One entry per CDR3 protein results from TCRdb running MiXCR on the immunoSEQ multiplex PCR reads. Seen here are some 240,000 distinct CDR3 sequences, almost 97% observed once, and the top ten hold around 0.1%. The sample was CD4+ T cells from PBMCs. These receptors were taken from a human donor with Susac syndrome.

The V gene is TRBV12-3 or TRBV12-4, the J gene TRBJ2-7; D is uncertain. The CDR3 totals 14 residues. V lost 6 bases, J lost 3 bases, and 15 bases lay in between. DNA of the CDR3: TGTGCCAGCAGGTTTGGGGTAATTAGCTACGAGCAGTACTTC. This sequence encodes CASRFGVISYEQYF.

The V gene is TRBV7-2, the J gene TRBJ2-7, with 7 nucleotides matching TRBD1. The V segment lost 5 bases and the J segment 6 bases; nucleotides outside the gene matches: 13. This CDR3 spans 15 amino acids. Germline CDR1 and CDR2: SGHTA and FQGNSA. The CDR3 region has the DNA TGTGCCAGCAGCCCACAGACAGGGACCGCCTTCGAGCAGTACTTC. Protein: CASSPQTGTAFEQYF.

The J gene is TRBJ2-7, the V gene TRBV3-1; TRBD2 is a possible D gene (6 bases). The V gene lost 3 bases and the J gene lost 8 bases, with 11 bases spanning the gap. The CDR3 totals 12 residues. Germline V gene data show CDR1 as LGHDT and CDR2 as YNNKEL (reference sequence). The CDR3 region is CASSQDYHKQYF. CDR3 DNA: TGTGCCAGCAGCCAGGACTACCATAAGCAGTACTTC.

The chain recombines TRBV15 with TRBJ2-6; no reliable D call. The V end was cut by 2 bases, the J end by 0 bases, with 2 bases between. From germline, CDR1 is LNHNV and CDR2 YYDKDF (reference sequence). CDR3 length: 14 amino acids. CDR3 nucleotides: TGTGCCACCAGCAGATACTCTGGGGCCAACGTCCTGACTTTC. Translating it yields CATSRYSGANVLTF.

The V and J genes are TRBV30 and TRBJ2-7; 10 bases line up with TRBD2. Germline V gene sequence: CDR1 GTSNPN, CDR2 SVGIG (reference sequence). There are 14 residues in the CDR3. J gave up 4 bases and V 8 bases, and 11 bases lay outside the gene matches. CDR3 sequence: CAGRLAGGLYEQYF. As DNA, the CDR3 is TGTGCCGGACGATTAGCGGGAGGCCTATACGAGCAGTACTTC.

The V gene is TRBV20-1, the J gene TRBJ2-7; 7 bases agree with TRBD2. V trimming: 6 bases; J trimming: 6 bases; junction bases outside the gene matches: 5. This CDR3 contains 11 residues. The germline gives CDR1 DFQATT, CDR2 SNEGSKA (reference sequence). The CDR3 sequence: CSAGRSGEQYF. CDR3 DNA: TGCAGTGCCGGGAGGAGTGGCGAGCAGTACTTC.

This sequence joins TRBV9 and TRBJ1-2, with 11 positions matching TRBD1. This CDR3 contains 14 residues. With 4 bases clipped from V and 5 bases from J, the junction kept 4 bases outside the gene matches. Germline values: CDR1 SGDLS, CDR2 YYNGEE. The DNA for the CDR3 is TGTGCCAGCAGCCGTGGACAGGGGGCTTATGGCTACACCTTC. Residues: CASSRGQGAYGYTF.

The chain combines TRBV28 with TRBJ2-7, with a weak D call TRBD1 (6 bases). The germline V and J ends were trimmed by 6 bases and 0 bases, with 12 bases remaining between them. Germline CDR1 reads MDHEN; CDR2 reads SYDVKM. The CDR3 has 14 amino acids. CDR3 region: CASSYRDPSYEQYF. In DNA, the CDR3 is TGTGCCAGCAGCTACAGGGACCCCTCCTACGAGCAGTACTTC.

The chain links TRBV2 to TRBJ2-7; the match to TRBD1 covers 10 bases. The CDR3 covers 14 residues. V lost 10 bases and J lost 2; bases outside the gene matches: 8. Germline CDR1 is SNHLY and CDR2 is FYNNEI. The CDR3 reads CATGTGVFPYEQYF. CDR3 in DNA: TGTGCCACCGGGACAGGGGTCTTCCCCTACGAGCAGTACTTC.

The chain employs TRBV4-1 and TRBJ2-7; tentatively, D is TRBD2 (6 bases). Germline values: CDR1 MGHRA, CDR2 YSYEKL. The CDR3 has 13 amino acids. V lost 5 bases and J lost 4, with 12 bases in between. This chain's CDR3 is CASSKDYSYEQYF. CDR3 sequence (DNA): TGCGCCAGCAGCAAGGACTACTCATACGAGCAGTACTTC.

This rearrangement joins TRBV4-1 to TRBJ1-2; 7 bases are a match to TRBD1. V lost 4 bases and J lost 5; bases outside the gene matches: 7. Germline assignment: CDR1 MGHRA and CDR2 YSYEKL. The CDR3 runs 14 residues. CDR3 coding DNA: TGCGCCAGCAGCCGCCCCGGACAGGAATATGGCTACACCTTC. This sequence encodes CASSRPGQEYGYTF.

The V call is TRBV9, the J call TRBJ1-1; D is ambiguous. The length of the CDR3 is 14 residues. The germline CDR1 and CDR2 sequences are SGDLS and YYNGEE. V lost 0 bases, J lost 1 base, and 7 bases lay in between. CDR3 amino acids: CASSVVVGNTEAFF. DNA of the CDR3: TGTGCCAGCAGCGTAGTTGTGGGGAACACTGAAGCTTTCTTT.

This clonotype was found once. The chain carries TRBV19 and TRBJ2-7; 7 bases are shared with TRBD2. This CDR3 contains 13 residues. The V gene's germline CDR1 is LNHDA and CDR2 SQIVND (reference sequence). With V trimmed by 4 bases and J by 7 bases, 7 bases remained unmatched. The CDR3 region is CASSTLRGKEQYF. The CDR3 DNA follows: TGTGCCAGTAGTACACTGCGGGGGAAGGAGCAGTACTTC.

The chain is built from TRBV15 and TRBJ2-2; a weak D match, TRBD2 (5 bases). Germline V gives CDR1 LNHNV, CDR2 YYDKDF (reference sequence). Trimming removed 0 bases at V and 4 bases at J, with 15 bases between. This CDR3 is built from 17 residues. The CDR3 DNA reads as TGTGCCACCAGCAGAGATCCGAGGGATGGCGGCACCGGGGAGCTGTTTTTT. Residues: CATSRDPRDGGTGELFF. The variable domain in full, with the rest retrieved from reference TRBV15 and TRBJ2-2, is DAMVIQNPRYQVTQFGKPVTLSCSQTLNHNVMYWYQQKSSQAPKLLFHYYDKDFNNEADTPDNFQSRRPNTSFCFLDIRSPGLGDTAMYLCATSRDPRDGGTGELFFGEGSRLTVL.

A word on this clonotype: One end of the junction fails to match germline, which may point to a read error. The chain combines TRBV10-3 with TRBJ2-3, with no clear D. The CDR3 totals 11 residues. The germline gives CDR1 ENHRY, CDR2 SYGVKD. The CDR3 nucleotides are TGTGCCATCAGTGAGACAGTTACGCAGTATTTT. Protein product: CAISETVTQYF.

V gene TRBV20-1 combines with J gene TRBJ2-7; 7 nucleotides match TRBD2. Germline V lookup: CDR1 DFQATT, CDR2 SNEGSKA (reference sequence). V lost 6 bases to trimming and J lost 1 base; unmatched junction nucleotides: 21. This CDR3 is 18 amino acids long. The CDR3 DNA reads TGCAGTGCCGTCCGTTCTGGGGCAGGTCTAGCGGAATCCTACGAGCAGTACTTC. It codes for CSAVRSGAGLAESYEQYF.

The chain uses TRBV20-1 and TRBJ2-5, with a weak D call TRBD1 (5 bases). V was shortened by 3 bases and J by 4 bases, with 15 bases between the two germline ends. This CDR3 is built from 14 residues. CDR1 is DFQATT and CDR2 is SNEGSKA in the germline V gene (reference sequence). The CDR3 protein is CSARAPAGLETQYF. CDR3 coding DNA: TGCAGTGCTAGGGCCCCTGCAGGGTTAGAGACCCAGTACTTC.

This chain joins TRBV21-1 and TRBJ2-7; the table's D call TRBD1 went unverified against the DNA. TRBV21-1 constitutes a pseudogene. The CDR3 totals 13 residues. The chain's CDR3 is CASPPGQGGEQYF. Here the CDR3 DNA reads TGTGCCAGCCCCCCGGGACAGGGGGGCGAGCAGTACTTC.

This rearrangement joins TRBV27 to TRBJ2-7, with a possible D match to TRBD2 (5 bases). Trimming took off 3 bases at V and 3 bases at J, with 12 bases between the two ends. Germline V gene lookup returns CDR1 MNHEY and CDR2 SMNVEV (reference sequence). The CDR3 is 14 amino acids. CDR3 region: CASSFSVGGYEQYF. The CDR3, as DNA: TGTGCCAGCAGTTTTTCAGTAGGAGGCTACGAGCAGTACTTC.

As concerns this clonotype: Its ends do not fully match the called genes, so a read error is possible. This rearrangement joins TRBV20-1 to TRBJ1-5; D remains unclear. This CDR3 comprises 13 residues. Looked up from germline, CDR1 is DFQATT and CDR2 is SNEGSKA (reference sequence). Here the CDR3 DNA reads TGCAGTTCTAGACGCTCGGGCAATCAGCCCCAGCATTTT. As protein: CSSRRSGNQPQHF.

This chain uses TRBV9 with TRBJ2-3; D remains ambiguous. Germline CDR1 and CDR2: SGDLS and YYNGEE. The CDR3 runs 16 residues. Deletions cut 0 bases from V and 8 bases from J, with 19 bases between. The CDR3 DNA reads as TGTGCCAGCAGCGTAGAGAGCGACCCAGGTTTCGGTACGCAGTATTTT. It translates to CASSVESDPGFGTQYF.

The gene calls are TRBV21-1 and TRBJ1-1. TRBV21-1 is a listed pseudogene. This CDR3 has 15 amino acids. This CDR3 reads CASSKGAGMNTEAFF. The DNA of the CDR3 is TGTGCCAGCAGCAAAGGGGCAGGTATGAACACTGAAGCTTTCTTT.

The chain has TRBV19 and TRBJ2-7, with TRBD1 matching 11 bases. With V trimmed by 7 bases and J by 6 bases, 5 bases remained unmatched. The germline CDR1 and CDR2 sequences are LNHDA and SQIVND (reference sequence). The CDR3 has 13 amino acids. In nucleotides, the CDR3 is TGTGCCAGTAAGGACAGGGGGCAGGGCGAGCAGTACTTC. Protein sequence: CASKDRGQGEQYF.

The chain has TRBV5-1 and TRBJ2-1; D gene unclear. This CDR3 has 13 amino acids. V lost 7 bases and J 3 bases, leaving 11 bases between the germline ends. In germline, CDR1 is SGHRS, CDR2 YFSETQ. CDR3 DNA: TGCGCCAGCGGGAAAGAGGACTACAATGAGCAGTTCTTC. This encodes CASGKEDYNEQFF.

V gene TRBV7-8 combines with J gene TRBJ1-2, with D uncertain. Per germline, CDR1 SGHVS and CDR2 FQNEAQ. Trimming took 5 bases from V and 0 from J, leaving 13 bases between them. CDR3 length: 15 residues. CDR3 loop: CASSVQLLPNYGYTF. In nucleotides, the CDR3 is TGTGCCAGCAGCGTACAGTTGTTGCCTAACTATGGCTACACCTTC.

The chain links TRBV28 to TRBJ2-3; D is perhaps TRBD1 (6 bases). With 5 bases removed from V and 10 bases from J, the gap between germline ends came to 16 bases. CDR1 is MDHEN and CDR2 is SYDVKM in the germline V gene. There are 13 residues in the CDR3. CDR3 bases: TGTGCCAGCAGTACGTCACAGGGTCTTCCGCAGTATTTT. This translates into CASSTSQGLPQYF.

This chain joins TRBV9 and TRBJ2-3, with TRBD1 as a possible D gene (5 bases). The V and J ends lost 6 bases and 7 bases respectively, with 12 bases between them. Germline assignment: CDR1 SGDLS and CDR2 YYNGEE. CDR3 size: 12 residues. The CDR3 sequence is CASKGFLNTQYF. The CDR3 DNA is TGTGCCAGCAAGGGGTTTTTGAATACGCAGTATTTT.

The chain employs TRBV28 and TRBJ2-1; possible D gene TRBD2, 6 bases. This CDR3 contains 14 residues. Germline CDR1 and CDR2: MDHEN and SYDVKM. V gave up 5 bases and J gave up 1 base, with 9 bases separating them. The CDR3 nucleotides are TGTGCCAGCAGTAAGGGACTGTCCTACAATGAGCAGTTCTTC. Amino acids: CASSKGLSYNEQFF.

V gene TRBV15 combines with J gene TRBJ2-7, with a weak D call TRBD2 (5 bases). With 0 bases removed from V and 4 bases from J, the gap between germline ends came to 7 bases. CDR3 length: 13 amino acids. Germline lookup yields CDR1 LNHNV and CDR2 YYDKDF (reference sequence). In DNA form, the CDR3 reads TGTGCCACCAGCAGAGATGGCGGGTACGAGCAGTACTTC. Translation gives CATSRDGGYEQYF.

The chain couples TRBV15 to TRBJ1-5; the D gene is possibly TRBD1 (6 bases). CDR1 and CDR2 from the germline V gene are LNHNV and YYDKDF (reference sequence). The V and J ends lost 0 bases and 5 bases respectively, with 17 bases between them. This CDR3 region has 17 residues. The CDR3 reads CATSRDPPDRIDQPQHF. CDR3 DNA: TGTGCCACCAGCAGAGATCCTCCCGACAGGATCGATCAGCCCCAGCATTTT.

The chain has TRBV11-2 and TRBJ2-5; D assignment may be TRBD1 or TRBD2 (5 bases each). Germline V gene data show CDR1 as SGHAT and CDR2 as FQNNGV. The CDR3 has 14 amino acids. Trimming cost V 5 bases and J 5 bases, with 15 bases left between them. CDR3 loop: CASSLFGASETQYF. The CDR3 bases are TGTGCCAGCAGCCTCTTCGGGGCGTCGGAGACCCAGTACTTC.

The J gene is TRBJ2-7, the V gene TRBV30; TRBD1 aligns across 10 bases. CDR3 length: 15 residues. CDR1 is GTSNPN and CDR2 is SVGIG in the germline V gene (reference sequence). J lost 5 bases, V lost 3 bases, and 10 bases had no gene match. The chain's CDR3 is CAWSRPGTGVDEQYF. CDR3 bases: TGTGCCTGGAGCCGACCCGGGACAGGGGTAGACGAGCAGTACTTC.